The source of this T cell receptor (beta chain) is a study of neoadjuvant nivolumab and ipilimumab in lung cancer. Points from the study as a whole: Resected tumors had greater TCR richness and clonality than uninvolved lung.

The data were produced by immunoSEQ multiplex PCR, yet TCRdb's version contains in-frame clones alone and is incomplete. The sample shows 18,000 or so clones, 60% to 80% of them seen only once. V gave up 4 bases and J gave up 4 bases, with 13 bases separating them. Per germline, CDR1 SGHDN and CDR2 FVKESK. This CDR3 is built from 14 residues. A word on this clone: Its antigen is currently unknown.

The starting material was tumor tissue, obtained after neoadjuvant nivolumab, alone or with ipilimumab, at or shortly before surgery. The receptor was isolated from an adult with non-small cell lung cancer. The rearrangement uses TRBV14 and TRBJ1-2, with D perhaps matching TRBD1 (5 bases). CDR3 protein: CASSLADRFYGYTF. For the CDR3, the DNA is TGTGCCAGCAGCCTGGCTGACAGATTCTATGGCTACACCTTC. Looking up the rest from reference TRBV14 and TRBJ1-2 gives the full variable domain: EAGVTQFPSHSVIEKGQTVTLRCDPISGHDNLYWYRRVMGKEIKFLLHFVKESKQDESGMPNNRFLAERTGGTYSTLKVQPAELEDSGVYFCASSLADRFYGYTFGSGTRLTVV.